Presented here are 22 T cell receptor beta chains from one specimen sequenced in a study of OX40 agonist ivuxolimab in advanced cancers. Profiling relied on immunoSEQ multiplex PCR, and the TCRdb table lists in-frame clones only, not all of them. This sample has 75,000 to 100,000 clones, with 86% found just once. The sample in question was CD4+ or CD8+ T cells sorted from blood, obtained in a trial of the OX40 agonist ivuxolimab. The origin of the receptors is an adult with an advanced solid tumor such as melanoma, head and neck, liver or kidney cancer.

V usage is TRBV18 and J usage is TRBJ2-1; 15 bases align to TRBD2. The CDR3 length is 17 residues. The V segment lost 0 bases and the J segment 9 bases; nucleotides outside the gene matches: 6. Germline CDR1 KGHSH, CDR2 LQKENI. The CDR3 DNA sequence: TGTGCCAGCTCACCACCGGGGACTAGCGGGGGGTATTCTGAGCAGTTCTTC. It specifies CASSPPGTSGGYSEQFF.

The rearrangement links TRBV10-1 to TRBJ2-3; a weak D match, TRBD1 (5 bases). CDR3 length: 15 amino acids. Trimming took off 8 bases at V and 0 bases at J, with 15 bases between the two ends. CDR1 and CDR2 (germline): WNHNN, SYGVQD (reference sequence). The CDR3 is CASSGHSASTDTQYF. Written as DNA, the CDR3 is TGCGCCAGCTCCGGACACAGTGCTAGCACAGATACGCAGTATTTT.

In this sample, this clone turned up once. The same CDR3 can be traced to other DNA sequences in this sample. The chain combines TRBV9 with TRBJ1-3; D remains unclear. CDR3 length: 15 residues. V lost 3 bases to trimming and J lost 0 bases, with 10 bases between them. Germline V gene data show CDR1 as SGDLS and CDR2 as YYNGEE. The CDR3 sequence is CASSAPSTSGNTIYF. CDR3 sequence (DNA): TGTGCCAGCAGCGCACCATCCACCTCTGGAAACACCATATATTTT.

J is TRBJ1-1 and V is TRBV27; TRBD1 matches at 8 bases. This CDR3 is 16 amino acids long. V shed 5 bases and J 4 bases; nucleotides not matched to a gene: 12. Per germline, CDR1 MNHEY and CDR2 SMNVEV (reference sequence). CDR3: CASSLDLRGLGTEAFF. The CDR3 DNA is TGTGCCAGCAGTCTTGACCTCAGGGGGCTTGGCACTGAAGCTTTCTTT.

The V call is TRBV29-1, the J call TRBJ1-2; D ambiguous. Trimming left V 7 bases short and J 8 bases short, with 17 bases between. CDR1 is SQVTM, CDR2 ANQGSEA, per germline. This CDR3 has 12 amino acids. CDR3 sequence reads: CSDTDRLGGYTF. Here the CDR3 DNA reads TGCAGCGACACGGACCGGCTTGGGGGCTACACCTTC. The whole variable domain, remainder taken from reference TRBV29-1 and TRBJ1-2, is SAVISQKPSRDICQRGTSLTIQCQVDSQVTMMFWYRQQPGQSLTLIATANQGSEATYESGFVIDKFPISRPNLTFSTLTVSNMSPEDSSIYLCSDTDRLGGYTFGSGTRLTVV.

The chain joins TRBV7-2 to TRBJ2-3, with D tentatively TRBD2 (5 bases). This CDR3 contains 15 residues. In germline, CDR1 is SGHTA, CDR2 FQGNSA. The V end was cut by 5 bases, the J end by 2 bases, with 14 bases between. The CDR3, as DNA: TGTGCCAGCAGCCGAGGGCTGATCTACACAGATACGCAGTATTTT. Residues: CASSRGLIYTDTQYF.

This rearrangement joins TRBV5-1 to TRBJ2-5; D might be TRBD1 (5 bases). V was shortened by 1 base and J by 5 bases, with 18 bases between the two germline ends. The CDR3 totals 16 residues. Per germline, CDR1 SGHRS and CDR2 YFSETQ. In nucleotides, the CDR3 is TGCGCCAGCAGCTTGTCTCAGGGCGTCAGGGTTGAGACCCAGTACTTC. This gives the protein CASSLSQGVRVETQYF.

The J gene is TRBJ1-1, the V gene TRBV18; no reliable D call. This CDR3 spans 13 amino acids. V shed 2 bases and J shed 4 bases, with 8 bases lying between them. From germline, CDR1 is KGHSH and CDR2 LQKENI. The CDR3, as DNA: TGTGCCAGCTCACCAGGGCTGGGCACTGAAGCTTTCTTT. Its translation: CASSPGLGTEAFF.

The chain recombines TRBV14 with TRBJ2-7, with 7 bases matching TRBD1. The germline gives CDR1 SGHDN, CDR2 FVKESK. Trimming cost V 5 bases and J 3 bases; bases outside gene matches: 10. The CDR3 extends over 15 amino acids. The CDR3 loop is CASSSRQGTIYEQYF. Written as DNA, the CDR3 is TGTGCCAGCAGCTCCCGACAGGGTACAATCTACGAGCAGTACTTC.

This chain joins TRBV27 and TRBJ1-2, with 10 bases lining up with TRBD1. Germline V lookup: CDR1 MNHEY, CDR2 SMNVEV (reference sequence). CDR3 length: 15 residues. J was trimmed by 2 bases and V by 6 bases; bases with no gene match: 6. CDR3 sequence reads: CASRMTGGKNYGYTF. CDR3 bases: TGTGCCAGCAGGATGACAGGGGGCAAGAACTATGGCTACACCTTC.

V is TRBV30 and J is TRBJ2-1; 10 bases map to TRBD2. The junction had 7 bases not matched to a gene; V was cut back by 3 bases and J by 2 bases. This CDR3 comprises 16 residues. Germline V gene data show CDR1 as GTSNPN and CDR2 as SVGIG (reference sequence). The CDR3 DNA reads as TGTGCCTGGAGCGCTAGCGGGAGAACTACCTACAATGAGCAGTTCTTC. It codes for CAWSASGRTTYNEQFF. Using reference TRBV30 and TRBJ2-1 for the parts outside the CDR3, the full variable domain is SQTIHQWPATLVQPVGSPLSLECTVEGTSNPNLYWYRQAAGRGLQLLFYSVGIGQISSEVPQNLSASRPQDRQFILSSKKLLLSDSGFYLCAWSASGRTTYNEQFFGPGTRLTVL.

V gene TRBV7-8 combines with J gene TRBJ2-3, with 7 nucleotides matching TRBD2. Germline V CDR1 and CDR2: SGHVS, FQNEAQ. J gave up 2 bases and V 2 bases, and 13 bases lay outside the gene matches. CDR3 length: 18 amino acids. CDR3 nucleotide sequence: TGTGCCAGCAGCTTAAGGCCTAGCGGCAAACGGAACACAGATACGCAGTATTTT. Protein sequence: CASSLRPSGKRNTDTQYF.

The CDR3 nucleotides read TGTGCCAGCATGGGGGCCCTCAGTTTCAATCAGCCCCAGCATTTT. Translated: CASMGALSFNQPQHF. This chain uses TRBV6-1 with TRBJ1-5; D is possibly TRBD1 (6 bases). The CDR3 covers 15 residues. Trimming left V 7 bases short and J 3 bases short, with 16 bases between. The germline gives CDR1 MNHNS, CDR2 SASEGT.

The J gene is TRBJ2-1, the V gene TRBV7-6, with D maybe TRBD1 (5 bases). The CDR3 sequence is 17 residues long. Germline CDR1 reads SGHVS; CDR2 reads FNYEAQ. Trimming removed 1 base at V and 0 bases at J, with 13 bases between. The CDR3 DNA reads TGTGCCAGCAGCTTAGGGGTGGGGCTCAGCTCCTACAATGAGCAGTTCTTC. Encoded protein: CASSLGVGLSSYNEQFF.

J is TRBJ1-1 and V is TRBV6-5; 8 bases line up with TRBD1. The trim removed 6 bases at V and 6 bases at J, leaving 9 bases unmatched. The V gene's germline CDR1 is MNHEY and CDR2 SVGAGI. The CDR3 sequence is 14 residues long. The CDR3 sequence is CASRRTGTVSEAFF. DNA for the CDR3: TGTGCCAGCAGACGGACAGGGACGGTCTCTGAAGCTTTCTTT.

The chain uses TRBV13 and TRBJ2-2, with 10 bases matching TRBD2. V shed 5 bases and J 1 base; nucleotides not matched to a gene: 4. CDR3 length: 16 amino acids. Germline CDR1 and CDR2: PRHDT and FYEKMQ (reference sequence). The CDR3 coding sequence is TGTGCCAGCAGCAAGCTAGCGGGGGTGAACACCGGGGAGCTGTTTTTT. This sequence encodes CASSKLAGVNTGELFF.

The chain is built from TRBV19 and TRBJ2-6; D perhaps matches TRBD1 (6 bases). V lost 3 bases to trimming and J lost 0 bases, with 18 bases between them. CDR3 size: 19 residues. Germline-derived CDR1 and CDR2 are LNHDA and SQIVND (reference sequence). In DNA form, the CDR3 reads TGTGCCAGTAGTATCTCCAGGTGGGGGCGTAGCTCTGGGGCCAACGTCCTGACTTTC. Protein product: CASSISRWGRSSGANVLTF.

The chain has TRBV5-5 and TRBJ1-5, with TRBD1 identical over 7 bases. The CDR3 covers 14 residues. The trim removed 4 bases at V and 2 bases at J, leaving 3 bases unmatched. The germline V gene encodes CDR1 SGHKS and CDR2 YYEKEE (reference sequence). This CDR3 reads CASSPDRGNQPQHF. For the CDR3, the DNA is TGTGCCAGCAGCCCAGACAGGGGCAATCAGCCCCAGCATTTT.

V usage is TRBV18 and J usage is TRBJ1-6; D uncertain. The CDR3 is made up of 16 amino acids. Per germline, CDR1 KGHSH and CDR2 LQKENI. Trimming took off 3 bases at V and 0 bases at J, with 9 bases between the two ends. The CDR3 nucleotides read TGTGCCAGCTCACCGCAGGCCAGCTCCTATAATTCACCCCTCCACTTT. It translates to CASSPQASSYNSPLHF.

The J gene is TRBJ2-1, the V gene TRBV7-2; 8 positions match TRBD2. The V gene's germline CDR1 is SGHTA and CDR2 FQGNSA. V was clipped by 5 bases and J by 6 bases; unmatched bases: 12. The CDR3 extends over 16 amino acids. The CDR3 DNA reads TGTGCCAGCAGCACCCAAGCGGGAGTGGTTGGCAATGAGCAGTTCTTC. Protein product: CASSTQAGVVGNEQFF.

The V and J genes are TRBV30 and TRBJ1-1; D gene unclear. Germline assignment: CDR1 GTSNPN and CDR2 SVGIG (reference sequence). The CDR3 has 13 residues. V was shortened by 3 bases and J by 3 bases, with 11 bases between the two germline ends. The CDR3 reads CAWRDDTYTEAFF. In DNA form, the CDR3 reads TGTGCCTGGAGGGACGACACCTACACTGAAGCTTTCTTT.

The chain carries TRBV7-9 and TRBJ2-1; no clear D gene. Germline values: CDR1 SEHNR, CDR2 FQNEAQ (reference sequence). V was clipped by 3 bases and J by 0 bases, with 12 bases between them. The CDR3 consists of 16 residues. The CDR3 is CASSFSGSSSYNEQFF. The CDR3 DNA reads TGTGCCAGCAGCTTTTCAGGTTCTAGCTCCTACAATGAGCAGTTCTTC.